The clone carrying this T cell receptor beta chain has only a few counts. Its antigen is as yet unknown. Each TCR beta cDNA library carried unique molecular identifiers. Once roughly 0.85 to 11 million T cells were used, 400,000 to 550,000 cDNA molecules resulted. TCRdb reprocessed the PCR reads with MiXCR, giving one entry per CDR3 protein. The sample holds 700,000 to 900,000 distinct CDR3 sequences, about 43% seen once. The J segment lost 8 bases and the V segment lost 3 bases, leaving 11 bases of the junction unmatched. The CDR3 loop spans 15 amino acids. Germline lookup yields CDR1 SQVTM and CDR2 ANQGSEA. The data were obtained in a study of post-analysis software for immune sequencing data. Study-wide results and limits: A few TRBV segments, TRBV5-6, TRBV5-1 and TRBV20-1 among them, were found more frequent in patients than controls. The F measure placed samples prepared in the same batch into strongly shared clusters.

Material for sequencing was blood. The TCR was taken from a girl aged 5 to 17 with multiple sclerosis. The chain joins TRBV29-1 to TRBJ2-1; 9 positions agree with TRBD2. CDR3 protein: CSVERGLAGRDEQFF. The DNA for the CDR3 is TGCAGCGTTGAGCGCGGGCTAGCGGGAAGGGATGAGCAGTTCTTC.